This entry lists 20 T cell receptor beta chains sequenced from one sample in a study of CD8 T cells in ankylosing spondylitis. Study results and limitations: It appeared that ankylosing spondylitis blood was characterized by a TCR beta motif of several highly homologous variants.

MiXCR, run by TCRdb on the 5' RACE reads, gives a single entry per CDR3 protein. The repertoire includes roughly 440,000 distinct CDR3 sequences, approximately 17% of them detected once, and 1% sits in the top ten. These receptors have no identified antigens. Specimen: blood, either unsorted or a sorted T cell fraction (not recorded which). The receptors here all came from a male donor with ankylosing spondylitis.

This clonotype occurred once. The chain carries TRBV4-1 and TRBJ2-7; 10 nucleotides align to TRBD1. Per the germline V gene, CDR1 is MGHRA and CDR2 is YSYEKL. The junction had 7 bases not matched to a gene; V was cut back by 2 bases and J by 6 bases. The CDR3 covers 15 residues. The CDR3 spells CASSQKGQGPGEQYF. The CDR3 coding sequence is TGCGCCAGCAGCCAAAAGGGACAGGGGCCGGGCGAGCAGTACTTC.

V and J are TRBV20-1 and TRBJ2-7; 9 bases map to TRBD2. V trimming: 2 bases; J trimming: 2 bases; junction bases outside the gene matches: 4. Germline values: CDR1 DFQATT, CDR2 SNEGSKA (reference sequence). The CDR3 length is 14 residues. CDR3 sequence reads: CSARLASGTYEQYF. DNA of the CDR3: TGCAGTGCTAGACTGGCTAGCGGGACCTACGAGCAGTACTTC.

This clonotype was observed a handful of times. The chain is built from TRBV12-3 or TRBV12-4 and TRBJ1-3; D not certain. The germline V and J ends were trimmed by 2 bases and 1 base, with 9 bases remaining between them. The CDR3 length is 15 residues. The CDR3 DNA reads TGTGCCAGCAGTTTACTGAGGCCTTCTGGAAACACCATATATTTT. Translating it yields CASSLLRPSGNTIYF.

This chain joins TRBV9 and TRBJ1-1; TRBD1 agrees at 10 bases. This CDR3 contains 16 residues. From germline, CDR1 is SGDLS and CDR2 YYNGEE. J was trimmed by 5 bases and V by 0 bases; bases with no gene match: 7. DNA for the CDR3: TGTGCCAGCAGCGTAGTCCCTGGGGGACAGGGGACTGAAGCTTTCTTT. It yields the protein CASSVVPGGQGTEAFF.

The CDR3 spells CATRDSGGGVDTQYF. CDR3 bases: TGTGCCACCAGGGACTCTGGCGGTGGGGTAGATACGCAGTATTTT. V usage is TRBV24-1 and J usage is TRBJ2-3, with D perhaps matching TRBD2 (5 bases). Germline V CDR1 and CDR2: KGHDR, SFDVKD. This CDR3 is built from 15 residues. Trimming pared 7 bases from V and 5 bases from J, leaving 18 bases between.

V gene TRBV20-1 combines with J gene TRBJ1-6, with 7 bases matching TRBD1. With V trimmed by 4 bases and J by 15 bases, 9 bases remained unmatched. The V gene's germline CDR1 is DFQATT and CDR2 SNEGSKA (reference sequence). The CDR3 has 12 residues. The CDR3 is CSAKGAGRVLHF. In DNA form, the CDR3 reads TGCAGTGCTAAGGGGGCCGGAAGAGTCCTCCACTTT.

V usage is TRBV20-1 and J usage is TRBJ2-3; TRBD2 aligns across 7 bases. The V segment lost 6 bases and the J segment 1 base; nucleotides outside the gene matches: 10. Germline V lookup: CDR1 DFQATT, CDR2 SNEGSKA (reference sequence). There are 15 residues in the CDR3. The CDR3 spells CSAKRSGIGTDTQYF. CDR3 coding DNA: TGCAGTGCGAAGAGGAGCGGGATCGGCACAGATACGCAGTATTTT.

Only a few counts were recorded for this clonotype. The rearrangement uses TRBV2 and TRBJ1-2; D gene uncertain. CDR3 size: 13 residues. Trimming pared 2 bases from V and 2 bases from J, leaving 6 bases between. The V gene's germline CDR1 is SNHLY and CDR2 FYNNEI. CDR3 amino acids: CASSELLNYGYTF. The DNA for the CDR3 is TGTGCCAGCAGTGAACTTTTGAACTATGGCTACACCTTC.

The rearrangement joins TRBV29-1 to TRBJ1-2; a possible D gene is TRBD1 (5 bases). CDR3 length: 14 amino acids. The germline gives CDR1 SQVTM, CDR2 ANQGSEA. Trimming removed 1 base at V and 6 bases at J, with 15 bases between. The CDR3 coding sequence is TGCAGCGTTGAAGCGGACATGAGGAAGGATGGCTACACCTTC. Translating it yields CSVEADMRKDGYTF.

This clonotype turned up a few times. The CDR3 protein is CASSGYGTANTEAFF. CDR3 sequence (DNA): TGTGCCAGCAGTGGGTACGGGACAGCTAACACTGAAGCTTTCTTT. This chain connects TRBV6-1 to TRBJ1-1, with TRBD1 identical over 7 bases. Germline values: CDR1 MNHNS, CDR2 SASEGT. The CDR3 covers 15 residues. V shed 4 bases, J shed 2 bases, and the junction held 7 bases outside the gene matches.

This clonotype was detected only a few times. The J gene is TRBJ2-6, the V gene TRBV2, with D perhaps matching TRBD1 or TRBD2 (5 bases each). The CDR3 covers 16 residues. Germline V gene sequence: CDR1 SNHLY, CDR2 FYNNEI. The V gene lost 8 bases and the J gene lost 2 bases, with 16 bases spanning the gap. CDR3: CASGGTGSAGANVLTF. The CDR3 DNA follows: TGTGCCAGCGGGGGAACAGGCTCCGCTGGGGCCAACGTCCTGACTTTC.

This clonotype turned up a few times. J is TRBJ1-2 and V is TRBV10-3, with 11 bases lining up with TRBD1. CDR3 length: 17 amino acids. Germline lookup yields CDR1 ENHRY and CDR2 SYGVKD. Trimming removed 6 bases from V and 1 base from J; junction bases left unmatched: 10. As DNA, the CDR3 is TGTGCCATCAGACCCCTCGGACAGGGGGCATTTAACTATGGCTACACCTTC. Translating gives CAIRPLGQGAFNYGYTF.

The genes are TRBV20-1 and TRBJ1-1; D is uncertain. CDR3 length: 11 residues. The V gene lost 6 bases and the J gene lost 4 bases, with 9 bases spanning the gap. Germline lookup yields CDR1 DFQATT and CDR2 SNEGSKA (reference sequence). The CDR3, as DNA: TGCAGTGCCCCCAGTCCCACTGAAGCTTTCTTT. Residues: CSAPSPTEAFF.

This clonotype was recorded many times. The chain employs TRBV29-1 and TRBJ1-1, with D possibly TRBD1 on 5 matching bases. Germline V lookup: CDR1 SQVTM, CDR2 ANQGSEA. The germline V and J ends were trimmed by 6 bases and 3 bases, with 14 bases remaining between them. This CDR3 spans 13 amino acids. The CDR3 protein is CSVTLGGDTEAFF. CDR3 bases: TGCAGCGTGACCCTTGGGGGGGACACTGAAGCTTTCTTT.

The rearrangement uses TRBV2 and TRBJ1-2; the D gene is possibly TRBD1 (6 bases). Trimming removed 6 bases from V and 8 bases from J, with 19 bases in between. CDR1 SNHLY and CDR2 FYNNEI come from the germline V gene. The CDR3 consists of 14 residues. CDR3 loop: CASRTDIRGSGYTF. CDR3 in DNA: TGTGCCAGCAGGACCGACATTAGGGGGTCGGGCTACACCTTC.

The chain employs TRBV20-1 and TRBJ2-7, with TRBD1 matching 9 bases. The CDR3 consists of 13 residues. From germline, CDR1 is DFQATT and CDR2 SNEGSKA (reference sequence). The CDR3: CRGEGQGFYEQYF. The CDR3 coding sequence is TGCAGGGGGGAGGGACAGGGATTCTACGAGCAGTACTTC.

The genes are TRBV12-3 or TRBV12-4 and TRBJ2-3; 9 bases line up with TRBD2. V gave up 6 bases and J gave up 3 bases; unmatched junction bases: 13. This CDR3 comprises 17 residues. CDR3 residues: CASSPAGGWDVTDTQYF. CDR3 in DNA: TGTGCCAGCAGCCCAGCGGGAGGTTGGGATGTGACAGATACGCAGTATTTT.

This clonotype was recorded a few times. The gene calls are TRBV10-3 and TRBJ1-2; tentatively, D is TRBD1 (5 bases). There are 13 residues in the CDR3. Trimming took 5 bases from V and 0 from J, leaving 7 bases between them. Per germline, CDR1 ENHRY and CDR2 SYGVKD. CDR3 bases: TGTGCCATCAGTCCGACAGCTAACTATGGCTACACCTTC. This codes for CAISPTANYGYTF.

This clonotype was counted only a few times. The chain has TRBV28 and TRBJ2-6; either TRBD1 or TRBD2 may supply D (5 bases each). CDR1 is MDHEN and CDR2 is SYDVKM in the germline V gene. V was clipped by 6 bases and J by 4 bases, with 19 bases between them. This CDR3 is 17 amino acids long. The DNA for the CDR3 is TGTGCCAGCAGGGGGGAGAGGCTTCCTGGAGGGGCCAACGTCCTGACTTTC. Its translation is CASRGERLPGGANVLTF.

This clonotype was seen ten or more times. The chain has TRBV4-1 and TRBJ1-3; 9 bases align to TRBD1. The V gene's germline CDR1 is MGHRA and CDR2 YSYEKL. The CDR3 is 15 residues long. Losses at the gene ends were 3 bases for V and 4 bases for J; bases not matched to a gene: 4. The CDR3 sequence is CASSHTGGRGNTIYF. In DNA form, the CDR3 reads TGCGCCAGCAGCCACACAGGGGGCCGAGGAAACACCATATATTTT.